This T cell receptor (beta chain) was obtained from a study of vaccination and CD4 T cells after COVID-19. Study as a whole: Post-vaccine sampling followed dose two by a median approximately 74 days (range 14 to 241). Cellular stimulation was performed using overlapping spike peptides derived from SARS-CoV-2, HCoV-NL63, HCoV-OC43 and HCoV-229E.

Study-wide points: In convalescent patients, 304 of 307 vaccine-specific clones were mono-reactive for SARS-CoV-2 spike.

The CDR3 is made up of 12 amino acids. CDR1 SGHAT and CDR2 FQNNGV come from the germline V gene. With 6 bases removed from V and 5 bases from J, the gap between germline ends came to 10 bases. Treatment given: roughly ten-day PBMC culture with coronavirus spike peptide pools or control peptides (ViraFEST assay). CD4+ T cells that came from the unexposed donor were collected before the COVID-19 pandemic (2011-2018). On this clonotype: Its antigen is unknown.

Cultured CD4+ T cell DNA was sequenced using the Oncomine TCR Beta short-read assay. TCRdb reanalysed the PCR reads using MiXCR and keeps one entry per CDR3 protein. The sample contains about 8,200 distinct CDR3 sequences, about 43% of which appear only once. The chain recombines TRBV11-2 with TRBJ2-5; D is perhaps TRBD1 (5 bases). This sequence was found in a human donor in good health. The specimen sequenced was CD4+ T cells from blood, cultured in vitro. The CDR3 protein is CASRGPGETQYF. The CDR3 bases are TGTGCCAGCAGGGGGCCAGGGGAGACCCAGTACTTC.